The sequence of this T cell receptor (beta chain) was determined in a study of CD8 T cells in ankylosing spondylitis. This clonotype occurred many times. The antigen remains undetermined. General study points: Blood of patients with ankylosing spondylitis appeared to be characterized by a TCR beta motif of several highly homologous variants.

The CDR3 has 14 residues. Per the germline V gene, CDR1 is SGHKS and CDR2 is YYEKEE (reference sequence). The V end lost 5 bases, the J end lost 2 bases, and 14 bases lay between the germline ends. TCRdb reanalysed the 5' RACE reads using MiXCR and keeps one entry per CDR3 protein. This repertoire shows fewer than 550,000 distinct CDR3 sequences, roughly 5% found once; its top ten account for approximately 3.5%. The sequence came from a male donor with ankylosing spondylitis. Input material: blood, either unsorted or a sorted T cell fraction (not recorded which). The chain joins TRBV5-5 to TRBJ2-7; no firm D call. CDR3 coding DNA: TGTGCCAGCAGGTTAGAGGACGCACCCTACGAGCAGTACTTC. Residues: CASRLEDAPYEQYF.